These T cell receptor beta chains were read from a single sample in a study of neurological immune-mediated disorders. TCRdb passed the 5' RACE reads through MiXCR, listing each CDR3 protein once. The data contain 80,000 to 85,000 distinct CDR3 sequences, 2.6% of them singletons. Sequenced material: PBMCs. The origin of the receptors is a young woman with multiple sclerosis. CDR3s include the opening cysteine and the closing phenylalanine or tryptophan. Fields, in order: D gene, clone size, V gene, J gene, CDR3 protein, CDR3 DNA. The D gene is left open where the match is weak. Size tells how often a clone was seen (once, few, many) or the class of an expanded clone, and some rows leave it out.

d_call: TRBD1
clone_size: many
v_call: TRBV29-1
j_call: TRBJ2-1
cdr3_aa: CSVVKQTGGSNEQFF
cdr3_nt: TGCAGCGTCGTTAAACAGACAGGGGGAAGCAATGAGCAGTTCTTC

d_call: NA
clone_size: many
v_call: TRBV4-3
j_call: TRBJ2-1
cdr3_aa: CASSQDGTNEQFF
cdr3_nt: TGCGCCAGCAGCCAAGACGGGACGAATGAGCAGTTCTTC

d_call: NA
clone_size: many
v_call: TRBV7-3
j_call: TRBJ2-1
cdr3_aa: CASSLSTARSSYNEQFF
cdr3_nt: TGTGCCAGCAGCTTATCGACAGCCAGGAGCTCCTACAATGAGCAGTTCTTC

d_call: NA
clone_size: many
v_call: TRBV7-9
j_call: TRBJ2-1
cdr3_aa: CASSVSRVGYNEQFF
cdr3_nt: TGTGCCAGCAGCGTTAGCAGGGTGGGGTACAATGAGCAGTTCTTC

d_call: NA
clone_size: many
v_call: TRBV6-2/TRBV6-3
j_call: TRBJ2-1
cdr3_aa: CASQDYLYNEQFF
cdr3_nt: TGTGCCAGCCAGGACTACCTCTACAATGAGCAGTTCTTC

d_call: TRBD1
clone_size: many
v_call: TRBV28
j_call: TRBJ2-7
cdr3_aa: CASQLQGAGSSYEQYF
cdr3_nt: TGTGCCAGCCAATTACAGGGGGCGGGGAGCTCCTACGAGCAGTACTTC

d_call: NA
clone_size: many
v_call: TRBV20-1
j_call: TRBJ2-7
cdr3_aa: CSARAGVLQYEQYF
cdr3_nt: TGCAGTGCTAGGGCTGGGGTCCTCCAATACGAGCAGTACTTC

d_call: NA
clone_size: many
v_call: TRBV6-2/TRBV6-3
j_call: TRBJ2-5
cdr3_aa: CASSYSPAYGTQYF
cdr3_nt: TGTGCCAGCAGTTACTCTCCAGCCTATGGGACCCAGTACTTC

d_call: NA
clone_size: many
v_call: TRBV12-3/TRBV12-4
j_call: TRBJ2-1
cdr3_aa: CASTRMNNEQFF
cdr3_nt: TGTGCCAGCACCCGTATGAACAATGAGCAGTTCTTC

d_call: NA
clone_size: many
v_call: TRBV5-5
j_call: TRBJ2-6
cdr3_aa: CASSDLRDRSGANVLTF
cdr3_nt: TGTGCCAGCAGCGACTTGCGAGATCGTTCTGGGGCCAACGTCCTGACTTTC

d_call: NA
clone_size: many
v_call: TRBV5-1
j_call: TRBJ2-2
cdr3_aa: CASSSGTEAGELFF
cdr3_nt: TGCGCCAGCAGCTCCGGGACCGAGGCGGGGGAGCTGTTTTTT

d_call: NA
clone_size: many
v_call: TRBV12-3/TRBV12-4
j_call: TRBJ1-2
cdr3_aa: CASSFELRRDSFNYGYTF
cdr3_nt: TGTGCCAGCAGTTTTGAATTGCGACGGGATTCTTTTAACTATGGCTACACCTTC

d_call: NA
clone_size: many
v_call: TRBV6-2/TRBV6-3
j_call: TRBJ1-1
cdr3_aa: CASRDSVNTEAFF
cdr3_nt: TGTGCCAGCAGGGACAGTGTAAACACTGAAGCTTTCTTT

d_call: TRBD1
clone_size: many
v_call: TRBV12-3/TRBV12-4
j_call: TRBJ1-1
cdr3_aa: CASNQPGQGVFEAFF
cdr3_nt: TGTGCCAGCAACCAACCGGGACAGGGGGTTTTTGAAGCTTTCTTT

d_call: TRBD2
clone_size: many
v_call: TRBV27
j_call: TRBJ2-1
cdr3_aa: CASSFGTRVNEQFF
cdr3_nt: TGTGCCAGCAGTTTCGGGACTAGAGTCAATGAGCAGTTCTTC

d_call: NA
clone_size: many
v_call: TRBV12-3/TRBV12-4
j_call: TRBJ2-5
cdr3_aa: CASSRDRETQYF
cdr3_nt: TGTGCCAGCAGCCGCGACAGGGAGACCCAGTACTTC

d_call: NA
clone_size: many
v_call: TRBV5-1
j_call: TRBJ2-1
cdr3_aa: CASSPGRPYNEQFF
cdr3_nt: TGCGCCAGCAGCCCCGGGCGACCCTACAATGAGCAGTTCTTC

d_call: TRBD1
clone_size: many
v_call: TRBV4-2
j_call: TRBJ1-2
cdr3_aa: CASSRADRDGYTF
cdr3_nt: TGTGCCAGCAGCCGGGCGGACAGGGACGGCTACACCTTC

d_call: TRBD1
clone_size: many
v_call: TRBV15
j_call: TRBJ1-2
cdr3_aa: CATSRAPLRTGAGGYTF
cdr3_nt: TGTGCCACCAGCAGAGCCCCCCTAAGGACAGGGGCTGGTGGCTACACCTTC

d_call: NA
clone_size: NA
v_call: TRBV7-8
j_call: TRBJ2-7
cdr3_aa: CASSVSVSGDEQYF
cdr3_nt: TGTGCCAGCAGCGTTAGCGTGAGTGGGGACGAGCAGTACTTC

d_call: TRBD2
clone_size: many
v_call: TRBV11-2
j_call: TRBJ2-3
cdr3_aa: CASSLASGSHTDTQYF
cdr3_nt: TGTGCCAGCAGCTTAGCGAGCGGGAGCCACACAGATACGCAGTATTTT

d_call: NA
clone_size: many
v_call: TRBV20-1
j_call: TRBJ2-1
cdr3_aa: CSAPRDGYNEQFF
cdr3_nt: TGCAGTGCGCCTCGGGACGGGTACAATGAGCAGTTCTTC

d_call: NA
clone_size: many
v_call: TRBV11-3
j_call: TRBJ2-2
cdr3_aa: CASSLGLPNTGELFF
cdr3_nt: TGTGCCAGCAGCTTAGGACTACCCAACACCGGGGAGCTGTTTTTT

d_call: TRBD1
clone_size: many
v_call: TRBV5-6
j_call: TRBJ1-5
cdr3_aa: CASSKTGVGVQPQHF
cdr3_nt: TGTGCCAGCAGCAAAACAGGGGTAGGGGTCCAGCCCCAGCATTTT

d_call: TRBD2
clone_size: many
v_call: TRBV20-1
j_call: TRBJ2-3
cdr3_aa: CSAGTSGVSTDTQYF
cdr3_nt: TGCAGTGCTGGAACTAGCGGAGTAAGCACAGATACGCAGTATTTT